These T cell receptor beta chains were read from a single sample in a study of T cells in Graves' hyperthyroidism and ophthalmopathy. TCRdb fed the multiplex PCR reads into MiXCR, producing one record per CDR3 protein. The sample carries roughly 700,000 distinct CDR3 sequences, 17% recorded once. Sequencing was performed on blood. These receptors were taken from a man between 50 and 59 years old with Graves' hyperthyroidism. The CDR3 runs from the conserved cysteine through the conserved F or W. A D gene is named only where the DNA matches it firmly. Some rows have no size entry. The others give once, few or many, or a class for an expanded clone.

size,J,length,D,V,CDR3,DNA
many,TRBJ2-1,16,TRBD1,TRBV27,CASSSPGQVLGGEQFF,TGTGCCAGCAGTTCGCCGGGACAGGTACTAGGCGGTGAGCAGTTCTTC
many,TRBJ2-7,13,.,TRBV20-1,CSPPTRLSYEQYF,TGCAGTCCTCCAACCAGACTTTCCTACGAGCAGTACTTC
once,TRBJ1-5,16,.,TRBV28,CASRDRGYRDNQPQHF,TGTGCCAGCAGGGATAGGGGGTATAGGGATAATCAGCCCCAGCATTTT
many,TRBJ2-5,14,.,TRBV6-2/TRBV6-3,CASSPIRVQETQYF,TGTGCCAGCAGTCCCATCCGGGTCCAAGAGACCCAGTACTTC
many,TRBJ1-1,15,.,TRBV6-1,CASSPPGRLNTEAFF,TGTGCCAGCAGTCCGCCGGGACGCCTGAACACTGAAGCTTTCTTT
.,TRBJ2-3,14,.,TRBV27,CASGAQPSTDTQYF,TGTGCCAGCGGGGCACAGCCGAGCACAGATACGCAGTATTTT
many,TRBJ2-7,16,TRBD2,TRBV7-9,CASSLDLAGNSYEQYF,TGTGCCAGCAGCTTAGACTTAGCGGGGAATTCCTACGAGCAGTACTTC
many,TRBJ2-1,15,TRBD1,TRBV2,CASFRLGTVYNEQFF,TGTGCCAGCTTTCGACTCGGGACAGTTTACAATGAGCAGTTCTTC
few,TRBJ1-5,16,TRBD1,TRBV6-1,CASRRDRGYSNQPQHF,TGTGCCAGCAGGAGGGACAGGGGATATAGCAATCAGCCCCAGCATTTT
many,TRBJ1-1,14,.,TRBV14,CASSQVWAQEEAFF,TGTGCCAGCAGCCAAGTTTGGGCACAAGAGGAAGCTTTCTTT
.,TRBJ2-1,16,TRBD2,TRBV4-1,CASSQITSGSFYEQFF,TGCGCCAGCAGCCAGATTACTAGCGGGAGTTTTTATGAGCAGTTCTTC
few,TRBJ2-1,15,TRBD2,TRBV6-1,CASSASGRARDEQFF,TGTGCCAGCAGTGCTAGCGGGAGGGCTCGTGATGAGCAGTTCTTC
many,TRBJ1-6,14,.,TRBV2,CASSAQGEGSPLHF,TGTGCCAGCAGTGCCCAGGGAGAGGGTTCACCCCTCCACTTT
many,TRBJ2-7,16,TRBD1,TRBV5-1,CASSFSTGGTAYEQYF,TGCGCCAGCAGCTTTTCCACAGGGGGGACAGCCTACGAGCAGTACTTC
.,TRBJ2-1,14,TRBD1,TRBV7-9,CASSPWTGVNEQFF,TGTGCCAGCAGCCCCTGGACAGGGGTGAATGAGCAGTTCTTC
many,TRBJ1-3,14,.,TRBV7-2,CASSLDPSGNTIYF,TGTGCCAGCAGCTTGGACCCCTCTGGAAACACCATATATTTT
many,TRBJ2-5,14,TRBD2,TRBV6-1,CASSRLAGIETQYF,TGTGCCAGCAGTCGACTAGCTGGCATCGAGACCCAGTACTTC
many,TRBJ1-1,15,.,TRBV10-2,CASSVPGPMNTEAFF,TGCGCCAGCAGTGTGCCGGGACCCATGAACACTGAAGCTTTCTTT
.,TRBJ2-1,15,TRBD2,TRBV6-1,CASYSISGRGNEQFF,TGTGCCAGCTATAGTATCAGCGGGAGGGGGAATGAGCAGTTCTTC
.,TRBJ1-2,13,TRBD1,TRBV7-2,CASSPGQMGGYTF,TGTGCCAGCAGCCCGGGACAGATGGGGGGCTACACCTTC
many,TRBJ2-5,16,TRBD2,TRBV7-2,CASSPSPSGTQETQYF,TGTGCCAGCAGCCCCTCTCCTAGCGGCACCCAAGAGACCCAGTACTTC
.,TRBJ2-7,17,.,TRBV7-9,CASSLMWNGVISYEQYF,TGTGCCAGCAGCCTGATGTGGAACGGAGTTATCTCCTACGAGCAGTACTTC